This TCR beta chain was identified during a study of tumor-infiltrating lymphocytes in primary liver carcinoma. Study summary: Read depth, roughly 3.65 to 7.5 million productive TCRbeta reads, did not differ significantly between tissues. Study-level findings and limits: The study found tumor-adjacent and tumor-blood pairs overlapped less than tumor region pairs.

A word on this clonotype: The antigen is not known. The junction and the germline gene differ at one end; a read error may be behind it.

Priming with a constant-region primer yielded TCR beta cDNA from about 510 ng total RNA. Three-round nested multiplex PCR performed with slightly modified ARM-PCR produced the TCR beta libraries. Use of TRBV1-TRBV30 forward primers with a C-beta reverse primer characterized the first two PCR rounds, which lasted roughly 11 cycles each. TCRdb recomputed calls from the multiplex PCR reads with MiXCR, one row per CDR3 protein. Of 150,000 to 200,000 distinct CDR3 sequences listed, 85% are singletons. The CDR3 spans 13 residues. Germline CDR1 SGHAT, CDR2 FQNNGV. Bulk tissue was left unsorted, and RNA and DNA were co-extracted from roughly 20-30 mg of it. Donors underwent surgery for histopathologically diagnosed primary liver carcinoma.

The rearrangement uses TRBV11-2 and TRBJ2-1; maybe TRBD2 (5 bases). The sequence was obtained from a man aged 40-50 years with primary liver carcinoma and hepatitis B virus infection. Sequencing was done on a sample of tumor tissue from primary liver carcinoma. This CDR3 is CASSLLTSWEQFF. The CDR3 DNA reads TGTGCCAGCAGCTTATTGACCAGTTGGGAGCAGTTTTTC. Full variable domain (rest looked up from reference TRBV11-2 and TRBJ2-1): EAGVAQSPRYKIIEKRQSVAFWCNPISGHATLYWYQQILGQGPKLLIQFQNNGVVDDSQLPKDRFSAERLKGVDSTLKIQPAKLEDSAVYLCASSLLTSWEQFFGPGTRLTVL.